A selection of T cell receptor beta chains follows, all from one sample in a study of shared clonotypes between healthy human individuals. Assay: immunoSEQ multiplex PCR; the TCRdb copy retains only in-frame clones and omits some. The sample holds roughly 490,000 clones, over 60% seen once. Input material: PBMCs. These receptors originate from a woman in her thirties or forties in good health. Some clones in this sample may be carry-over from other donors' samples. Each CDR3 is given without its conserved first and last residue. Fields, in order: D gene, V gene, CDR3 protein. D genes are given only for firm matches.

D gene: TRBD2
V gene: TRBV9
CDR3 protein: ASSAAGTSVAYEQY

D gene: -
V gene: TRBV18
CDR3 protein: ASSPDLGAGDEQF

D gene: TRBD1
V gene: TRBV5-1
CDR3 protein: ASSLEGALGTEAF

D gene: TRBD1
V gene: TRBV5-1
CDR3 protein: ASATGAINEQF

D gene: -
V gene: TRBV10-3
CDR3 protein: AISESRAGYT

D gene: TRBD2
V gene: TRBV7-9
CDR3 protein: ASTRGGGLETQY

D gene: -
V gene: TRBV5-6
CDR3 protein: ASSYTGRVEQY

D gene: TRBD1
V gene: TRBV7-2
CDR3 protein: ASSSPRSGQGTRYEQY

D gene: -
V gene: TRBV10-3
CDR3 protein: AISESRDTQY

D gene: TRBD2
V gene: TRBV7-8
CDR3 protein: ASSLSGAPYEQY

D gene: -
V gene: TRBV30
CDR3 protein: AWSAFPVSRGSEQY

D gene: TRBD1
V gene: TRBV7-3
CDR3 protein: ASLLAARDRGVYEQY

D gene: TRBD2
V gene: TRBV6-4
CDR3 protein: ASSATSGVNEQF

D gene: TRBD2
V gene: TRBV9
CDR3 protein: ASSGTSGNEQF

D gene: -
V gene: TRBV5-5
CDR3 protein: ASSWTTTGRGETQY

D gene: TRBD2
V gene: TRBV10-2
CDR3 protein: ASSEISGRGETQY

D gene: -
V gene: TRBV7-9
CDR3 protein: ASSFGSGSSYEQY

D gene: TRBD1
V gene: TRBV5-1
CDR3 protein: ASSPTGGGYT

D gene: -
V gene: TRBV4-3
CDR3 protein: ASSQGIGNTEAF

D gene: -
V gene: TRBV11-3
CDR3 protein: ASSLVGDTQY

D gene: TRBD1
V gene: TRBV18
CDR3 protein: ASSQTQGAGDTEAF

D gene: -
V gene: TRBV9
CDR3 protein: ASSVVTGMSPEAF

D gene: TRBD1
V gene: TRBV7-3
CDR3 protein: ASSPDRFAEAF

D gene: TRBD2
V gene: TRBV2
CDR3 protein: ASSLYSGNEQF

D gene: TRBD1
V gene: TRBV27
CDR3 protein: ASSPRRGQYFRSPLH

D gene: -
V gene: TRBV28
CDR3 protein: ASSLVGTGELF

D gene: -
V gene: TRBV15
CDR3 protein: ATSRDTGSAYEQY

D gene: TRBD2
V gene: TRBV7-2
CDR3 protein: ASSWTSGGVNEQF

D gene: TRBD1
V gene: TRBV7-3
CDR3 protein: ASSLQGQGNGELF

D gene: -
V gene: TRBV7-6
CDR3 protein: ASSAGISGANVLT

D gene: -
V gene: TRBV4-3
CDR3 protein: ASSQAGARRDSYEQY

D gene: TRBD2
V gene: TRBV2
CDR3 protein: ASNGLAELRNTGELF

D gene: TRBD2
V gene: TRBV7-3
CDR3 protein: ASSFLAGRSLGNYEQY

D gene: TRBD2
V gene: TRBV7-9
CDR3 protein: ASSLRGSGMNTGELF

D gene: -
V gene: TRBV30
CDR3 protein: AWRDYQLSNTGELF

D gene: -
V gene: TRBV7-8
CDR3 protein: ASRKGSGRGTDTQY

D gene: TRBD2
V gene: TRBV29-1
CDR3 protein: SVVGGGWEQY

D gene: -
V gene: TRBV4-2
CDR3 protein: ASSQEPDTQY

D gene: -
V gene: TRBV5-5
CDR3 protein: ASRGASTYEQY

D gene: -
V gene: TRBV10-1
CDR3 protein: ASNRTLDSGNTIY

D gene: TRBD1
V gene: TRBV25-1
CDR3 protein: ASSSPGQLDEKLF

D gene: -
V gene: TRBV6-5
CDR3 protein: ASSYSDATNEKLF

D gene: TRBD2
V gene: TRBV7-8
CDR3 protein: ASSLGGTRSSYEQY

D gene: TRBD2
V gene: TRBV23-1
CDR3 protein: ASSQYRVAGERGEQY